This TCR beta chain derives from a study of T cells in Graves' hyperthyroidism and ophthalmopathy. From germline, CDR1 is SGHAT and CDR2 FQNNGV. Trimming pared 4 bases from V and 4 bases from J, leaving 14 bases between. The CDR3 loop spans 15 amino acids. Patients aged 18 to 65 had newly diagnosed hyperthyroidism lasting under 2 months. This clonotype was seen ten or more times. RNA transcripts were the template for amplifying TCR beta CDR3 regions. HTBI primers were the set used in a first-round RT-PCR of the TCR CDR3. TCRdb re-derived calls from the multiplex PCR reads in MiXCR, one entry per CDR3 protein. The table has roughly 290,000 distinct CDR3 sequences, around 13% seen once.

The chain is built from TRBV11-2 and TRBJ2-4; possibly TRBD1 for D (6 bases). Input material: blood. The TCR sequence derives from a woman in her 40s with Graves' hyperthyroidism. CDR3 region: CASSSTGQRKNIQYF. CDR3 sequence (DNA): TGTGCCAGCAGCTCCACCGGACAGAGGAAAAACATTCAGTACTTC. Supplemented by reference TRBV11-2 and TRBJ2-4, the full variable domain reads EAGVAQSPRYKIIEKRQSVAFWCNPISGHATLYWYQQILGQGPKLLIQFQNNGVVDDSQLPKDRFSAERLKGVDSTLKIQPAKLEDSAVYLCASSSTGQRKNIQYFGAGTRLSVL.